This T cell receptor beta chain is from a study of beta chain features in type 1 diabetes. In this sample, this clone turned up a few times. J was trimmed by 6 bases and V by 8 bases; bases with no gene match: 9. This CDR3 comprises 13 residues. Germline V gene data show CDR1 as SQVTM and CDR2 as ANQGSEA. TCRB transcripts that were expressed got sequenced, as all of the isolated RNA had been reverse transcribed. The assay was immunoSEQ multiplex PCR, and TCRdb's table has in-frame clones only and misses some. Among 360,000 or so clones, roughly a fifth were seen once, and the ten largest hold about 0.044%.

The source is a woman aged 18-30 years in good health. The sample consisted of naive CD4+ T cells from blood. The chain has TRBV29-1 and TRBJ2-3, with TRBD1 matching over 9 bases. For the CDR3, the DNA is TGCAGCACCAGACAGGGGGTCTGGGATACGCAGTATTTT. Protein: CSTRQGVWDTQYF.